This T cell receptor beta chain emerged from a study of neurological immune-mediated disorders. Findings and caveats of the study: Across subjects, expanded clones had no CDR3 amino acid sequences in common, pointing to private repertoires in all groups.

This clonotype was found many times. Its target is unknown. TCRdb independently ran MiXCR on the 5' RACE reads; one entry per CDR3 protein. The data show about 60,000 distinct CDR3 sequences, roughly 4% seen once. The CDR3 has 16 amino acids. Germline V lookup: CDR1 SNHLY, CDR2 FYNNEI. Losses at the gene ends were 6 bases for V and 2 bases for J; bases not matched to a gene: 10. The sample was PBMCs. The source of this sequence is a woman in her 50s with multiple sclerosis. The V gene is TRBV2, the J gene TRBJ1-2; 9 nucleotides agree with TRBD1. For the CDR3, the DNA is TGTGCCAGCAGCTCCCACAGGGGGCGAGGGAACTATGGCTACACCTTC. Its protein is CASSSHRGRGNYGYTF.